This T cell receptor (beta chain) was identified during a study of cytomegalovirus exposure and HLA in healthy donors. Across the study: Unique TCRs numbering approximately 81 million, obtained from HLA-typed donors, made up an early data release.

Germline CDR1 GTSNPN, CDR2 SVGIG (reference sequence). Germline trimming cut 4 bases from V and 2 bases from J; bases unmatched to any gene: 11. There are 16 residues in the CDR3. Study observations and caveats: In a later analysis, common viral pathogens appeared linked to several of the most significant clusters. In an earlier analysis, productive rearrangement rates for most beta V segments clustered near 87% or 30%.

PCR involved 60 Vbeta and 13 Jbeta primers. Produced via immunoSEQ multiplex PCR; TCRdb's table is partial and in-frame only. This sample has approximately 110,000 clones, with about 83% found just once. To note about this clone: Its antigen is still unknown.

The TCR was taken from a female donor in good health and CMV-seropositive. The sequenced sample was PBMCs. V is TRBV30 and J is TRBJ2-1, with 7 bases that match TRBD2. CDR3 nucleotide sequence: TGTGCCTGGATGCACAAAAGGGCGGGGGCCTACAATGAGCAGTTCTTC. It is translated as CAWMHKRAGAYNEQFF.